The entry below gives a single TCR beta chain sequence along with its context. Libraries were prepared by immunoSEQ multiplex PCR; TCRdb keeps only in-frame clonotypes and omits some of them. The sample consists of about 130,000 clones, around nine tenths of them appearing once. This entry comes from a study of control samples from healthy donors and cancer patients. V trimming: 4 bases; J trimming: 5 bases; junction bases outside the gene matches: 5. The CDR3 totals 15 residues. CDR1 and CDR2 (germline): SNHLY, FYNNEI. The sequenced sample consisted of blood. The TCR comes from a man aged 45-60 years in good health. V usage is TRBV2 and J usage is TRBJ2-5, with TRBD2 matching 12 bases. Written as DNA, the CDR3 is TGTGCCAGCAGTGCCCCTAGCGGGGGGGCGGAGACCCAGTACTTC. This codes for CASSAPSGGAETQYF.